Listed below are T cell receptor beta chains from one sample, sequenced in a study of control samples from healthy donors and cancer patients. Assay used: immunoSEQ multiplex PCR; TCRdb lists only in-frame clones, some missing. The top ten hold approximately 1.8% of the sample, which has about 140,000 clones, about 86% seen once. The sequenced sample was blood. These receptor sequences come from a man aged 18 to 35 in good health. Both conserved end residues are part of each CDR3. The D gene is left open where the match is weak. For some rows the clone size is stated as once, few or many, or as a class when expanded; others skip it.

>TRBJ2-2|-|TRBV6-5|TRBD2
TGTGCCAGCAGTCTAGCGGGGGATAACACCGGGGAGCTGTTTTTT
CASSLAGDNTGELFF
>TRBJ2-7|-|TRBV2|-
TGTGCCAGCAGTGAAGCGCTTCAGGGAGGCCACGAGCAGTACTTC
CASSEALQGGHEQYF
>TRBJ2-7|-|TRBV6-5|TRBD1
TGTGCCAGCAGTTCTATCACAGGGGGGTCTCTCGAGCAGTACTTC
CASSSITGGSLEQYF
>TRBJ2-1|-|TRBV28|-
TGTGCCAGCAGTTTCGTATGGGTACCGGGGAGCTCCTACAATGAGCAGTTCTTC
CASSFVWVPGSSYNEQFF
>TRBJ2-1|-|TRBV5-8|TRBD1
TGTGCCAGCAGCTTGGAGGGGACAGGGATTGAGCAGTTCTTC
CASSLEGTGIEQFF
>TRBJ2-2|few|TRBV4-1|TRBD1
TGCGCCAGCAGTGACAGGGGGAACACCGGGGAGCTGTTTTTT
CASSDRGNTGELFF
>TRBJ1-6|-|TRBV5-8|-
TGTGCCAGCAGCACTTTAGCCCTCCACTTT
CASSTLALHF
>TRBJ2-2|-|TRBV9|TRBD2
TGTGCCAGCAGCCGCGGGACTAGCGGAGATAACACCGGGGAGCTGTTTTTT
CASSRGTSGDNTGELFF
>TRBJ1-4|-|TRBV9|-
TGTGCCAGCAGCAAAGCGGGAGGATTGGGTGAAAAACTGTTTTTT
CASSKAGGLGEKLFF
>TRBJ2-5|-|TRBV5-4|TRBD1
TGTGCCAGCAGCTTGTACAGGGGGCGGGAGGAGACCCAGTACTTC
CASSLYRGREETQYF
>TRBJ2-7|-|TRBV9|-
TGTGCCAGCAGCGTAGGTCCAGCCTACGAGCAGTACTTC
CASSVGPAYEQYF
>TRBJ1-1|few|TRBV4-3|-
TGCGCCAGCAGCCAAGATGTGGGGAAAGATGAAGCTTTCTTT
CASSQDVGKDEAFF
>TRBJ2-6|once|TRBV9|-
TGTGCCAGCAGCGTAGCAGAGACTGGGGCCAACGTCCTGACTTTC
CASSVAETGANVLTF
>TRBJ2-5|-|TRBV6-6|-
TGTGCCAGCAGTTACTCGTTTAGAGAGACCCAGTACTTC
CASSYSFRETQYF
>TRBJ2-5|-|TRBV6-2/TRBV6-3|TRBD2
TGTGCCAGCAGTACCAACCTAATACCGGGACTAGCGCAAGAGACCCAGTACTTC
CASSTNLIPGLAQETQYF
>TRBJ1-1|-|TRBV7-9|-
TGTGCCAGCAGCCCCAACGGGGCCAGGGCTTTCTTT
CASSPNGARAFF
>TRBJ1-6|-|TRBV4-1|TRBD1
TGCGCCAGCAGCCTCCGGACAGGGGATTCACCCCTCCACTTT
CASSLRTGDSPLHF
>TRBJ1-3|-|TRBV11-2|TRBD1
TGTGCCAGCAACAGGGGGACAGCCGGCGGAAACACCATATATTTT
CASNRGTAGGNTIYF
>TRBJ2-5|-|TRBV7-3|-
TGTGCCAGCAGCTTACGAGGGGCCTCAGAGGAGACCCAGTACTTC
CASSLRGASEETQYF
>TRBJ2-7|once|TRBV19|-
TGTGCCAGTAGTAAATATCGGGGCCTCTACGAGCAGTACTTC
CASSKYRGLYEQYF
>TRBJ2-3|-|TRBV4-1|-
TGCGCCAGCAGCCAAGGATGGGGGGACCCCACAGATACGCAGTATTTT
CASSQGWGDPTDTQYF
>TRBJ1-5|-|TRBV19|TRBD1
TGTGCCAGTAGTATAATGGGACAGATTAGCAATCAGCCCCAGCATTTT
CASSIMGQISNQPQHF
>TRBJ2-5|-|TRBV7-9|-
TGTGCCAGCAGCTTCGGTCGCGAGACCCAGTACTTC
CASSFGRETQYF
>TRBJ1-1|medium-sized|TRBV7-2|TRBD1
TGTGCCAGCAGCCCCCAGACAGGGTGGACTGAAGCTTTCTTT
CASSPQTGWTEAFF
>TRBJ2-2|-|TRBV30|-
TGTGCCTGGAGAGAACAGCCGAACACCGGGGAGCTGTTTTTT
CAWREQPNTGELFF
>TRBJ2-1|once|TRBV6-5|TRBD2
TGTGCCAGCGGGGAAATTGCGGGGGACTACAATGAGCAGTTCTTC
CASGEIAGDYNEQFF
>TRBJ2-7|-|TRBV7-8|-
TGTGCCAGCAGCTTTTACACCGCCGGGGCCTCCGGCGAGCAGTACTTC
CASSFYTAGASGEQYF